This T cell receptor beta chain stems from a study of blood T cell repertoires in COVID-19. Background on the study: There were acute and convalescent COVID-19 samples, and they came from the United States, Italy and Spain. T cells, B-cell-depleted T cells, or PBMCs provided the cDNA or gDNA that served as material.

Original methodology: Reference gene primer amplification gave estimated nucleated cell counts. Sequencing used immunoSEQ multiplex PCR; TCRdb keeps in-frame clones, though not all of them. V and J calls and clone size come straight from that table; D and trimming were deduced from the DNA. The sample consists of some 120,000 clones, less than 95% of them appearing once. CDR3 length: 16 residues. J lost 5 bases, V lost 1 base, and 6 bases had no gene match. Germline CDR1 reads PRHDT; CDR2 reads FYEKMQ (reference sequence). The chain is built from TRBV13 and TRBJ2-1; 9 nucleotides match TRBD2. Input material: peripheral blood. The TCR was taken from a human donor with active COVID-19. The donor label of this sample is uncertain. The chain's CDR3 is CASSLEGSGGNNEQFF. DNA of the CDR3: TGTGCCAGCAGCTTAGAGGGTAGCGGGGGAAACAATGAGCAGTTCTTC.